These 4 T cell receptor beta chains were sequenced from one sample in a study of molecular identifiers for immune sequencing clone quantification. TCRdb re-called the PCR reads with MiXCR, one entry per CDR3 protein. The sample yields some 320,000 distinct CDR3 sequences, 20% to 25% seen once. Source material: naive CD8+ T cells from blood, with Jurkat cell RNA spiked in. Subset of the sample: FACS-sorted CD8+CD4-CCR7+CD45RA+ naive T cells. The source of these receptors is a human donor in good health. Some libraries in this study had Jurkat cell RNA spiked in.

This clonotype was counted a single time. This sequence may be a read error, since a much larger clone differs from it by one base. The chain links TRBV3-1 to TRBJ1-1, with a possible D match to TRBD1 (6 bases). Germline values: CDR1 LGHDT, CDR2 YNNKEL (reference sequence). The CDR3 sequence is 16 residues long. This CDR3 reads CVSSQDGMGGRTEAFF. CDR3 in DNA: TGTGTCAGCAGCCAAGATGGGATGGGGGGCCGGACTGAAGCTTTCTTT.

The chain has TRBV7-9 and TRBJ2-7; no definite D call. The CDR3 runs to 14 residues. V shed 1 base and J shed 1 base, with 8 bases lying between them. Germline values: CDR1 SEHNR, CDR2 FQNEAQ (reference sequence). The CDR3 nucleotides read TGTGCCAGCAGCTTAGGACGTCTTTCCTACGAGCAGTACTTC. Encoded protein: CASSLGRLSYEQYF.

This clonotype was observed a handful of times. The chain carries TRBV20-1 and TRBJ1-1; D unresolved. Per the germline V gene, CDR1 is DFQATT and CDR2 is SNEGSKA (reference sequence). Trimming pared 0 bases from V and 1 base from J, leaving 6 bases between. CDR3 length equals 13 residues. The CDR3 nucleotides read TGCAGTGCTAGAGAAATAGGGAACACTGAAGCTTTCTTT. Translated: CSAREIGNTEAFF.

This clonotype was recorded only once. The CDR3: CASSPRQGNEQFF. The CDR3 DNA follows: TGCGCCAGCAGCCCACGACAGGGAAATGAGCAGTTCTTC. V gene TRBV4-1 combines with J gene TRBJ2-1; 7 nucleotides agree with TRBD1. Losses at the gene ends were 4 bases for V and 7 bases for J; bases not matched to a gene: 4. CDR3 size: 13 residues. Germline V gene sequence: CDR1 MGHRA, CDR2 YSYEKL.